This T cell receptor beta chain was identified in a study of response to subunit inactivated influenza vaccine. Study-level results: New T cells are recruited in small numbers by each seasonal influenza vaccination, according to the authors' suggestion.

This clonotype was seen many times. Antigen specificity is unknown. TCRdb called the RT-PCR reads again in MiXCR, with one record for every CDR3 protein. Seen here are under 850,000 distinct CDR3 sequences, about 18% observed once, and the top ten hold 11%. The CDR3 loop spans 14 amino acids. V lost 5 bases and J lost 2; bases outside the gene matches: 5. Germline CDR1 and CDR2: SQVTM and ANQGSEA. The source is a man aged 45-65 years who received an inactivated influenza vaccine. The sequences come from PBMCs from blood, collected around 5 days after vaccination. The chain combines TRBV29-1 with TRBJ2-1, with 8 positions matching TRBD2. The chain's CDR3 is CSVLLTSAYNEQFF. For the CDR3, the DNA is TGCAGCGTTCTTCTGACTAGCGCCTACAATGAGCAGTTCTTC.